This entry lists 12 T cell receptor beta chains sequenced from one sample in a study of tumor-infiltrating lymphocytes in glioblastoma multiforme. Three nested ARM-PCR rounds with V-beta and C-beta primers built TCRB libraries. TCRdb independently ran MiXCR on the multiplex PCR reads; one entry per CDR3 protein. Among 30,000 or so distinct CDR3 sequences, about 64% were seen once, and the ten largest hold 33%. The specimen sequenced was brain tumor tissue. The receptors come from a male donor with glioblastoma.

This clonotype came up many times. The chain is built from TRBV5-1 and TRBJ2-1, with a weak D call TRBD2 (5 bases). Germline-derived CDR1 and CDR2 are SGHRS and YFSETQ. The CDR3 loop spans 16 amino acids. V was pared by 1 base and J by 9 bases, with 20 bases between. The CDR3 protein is CASSLRPADFSTEQFF. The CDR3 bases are TGCGCCAGCAGCTTGCGCCCGGCGGACTTTTCCACTGAGCAGTTCTTC.

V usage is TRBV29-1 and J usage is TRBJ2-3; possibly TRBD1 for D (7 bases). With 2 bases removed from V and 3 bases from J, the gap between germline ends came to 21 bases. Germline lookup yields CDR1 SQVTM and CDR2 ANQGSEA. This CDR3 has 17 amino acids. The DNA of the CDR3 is TGCAGCGTTGAATTCGCGGGACAGAAAAAATATACAGATACGCAGTATTTT. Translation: CSVEFAGQKKYTDTQYF.

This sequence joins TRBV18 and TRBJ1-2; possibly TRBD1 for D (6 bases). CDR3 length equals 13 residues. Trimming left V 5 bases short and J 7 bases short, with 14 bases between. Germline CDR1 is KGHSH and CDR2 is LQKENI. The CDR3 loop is CASSSDPGAGYTF. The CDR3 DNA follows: TGTGCCAGCTCATCGGACCCGGGGGCTGGCTACACCTTC.

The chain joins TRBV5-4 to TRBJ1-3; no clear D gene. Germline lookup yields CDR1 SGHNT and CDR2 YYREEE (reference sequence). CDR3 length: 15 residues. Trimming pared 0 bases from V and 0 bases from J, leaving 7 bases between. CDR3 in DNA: TGTGCCAGCAGCTTGGACATCTTCTCTGGAAACACCATATATTTT. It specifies CASSLDIFSGNTIYF.

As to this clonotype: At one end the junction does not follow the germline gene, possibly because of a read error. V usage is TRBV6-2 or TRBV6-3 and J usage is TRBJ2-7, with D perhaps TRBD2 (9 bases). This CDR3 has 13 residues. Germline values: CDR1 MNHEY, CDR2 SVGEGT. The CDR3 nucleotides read TGTGCCACGGGACAGGCGGGAGGGCTCGAGCAATGCTTC. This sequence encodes CATGQAGGLEQCF.

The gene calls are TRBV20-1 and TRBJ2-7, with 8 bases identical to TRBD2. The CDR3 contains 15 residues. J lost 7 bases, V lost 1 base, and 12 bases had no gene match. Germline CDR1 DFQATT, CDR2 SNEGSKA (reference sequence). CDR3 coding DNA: TGCAGTGCTAGAGGGCTAACGGGAGGGTTGTATGAGCAGTACTTC. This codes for CSARGLTGGLYEQYF.

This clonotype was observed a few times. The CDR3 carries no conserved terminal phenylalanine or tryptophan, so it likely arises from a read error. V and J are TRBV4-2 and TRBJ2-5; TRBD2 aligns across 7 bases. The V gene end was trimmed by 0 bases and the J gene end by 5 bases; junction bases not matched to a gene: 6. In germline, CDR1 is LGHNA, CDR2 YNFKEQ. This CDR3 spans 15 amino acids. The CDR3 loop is CASSQEGYGGETQYS. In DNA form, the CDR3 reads TGTGCCAGCAGCCAAGAGGGGTACGGGGGGGAGACCCAGTACTCC.

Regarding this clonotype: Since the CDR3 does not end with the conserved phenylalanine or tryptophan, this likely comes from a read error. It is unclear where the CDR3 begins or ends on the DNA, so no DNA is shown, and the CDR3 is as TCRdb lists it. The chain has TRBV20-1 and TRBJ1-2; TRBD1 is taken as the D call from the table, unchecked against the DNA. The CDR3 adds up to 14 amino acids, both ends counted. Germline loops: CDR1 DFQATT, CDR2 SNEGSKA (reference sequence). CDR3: CSARLGVPSYGYIS.

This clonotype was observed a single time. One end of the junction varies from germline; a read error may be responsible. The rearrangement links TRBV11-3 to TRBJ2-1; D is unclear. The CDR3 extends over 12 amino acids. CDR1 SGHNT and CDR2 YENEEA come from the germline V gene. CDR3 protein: CASGLVPDERFF. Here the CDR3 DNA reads TGTGCCAGCGGCTTAGTTCCCGATGAGAGGTTCTTC.

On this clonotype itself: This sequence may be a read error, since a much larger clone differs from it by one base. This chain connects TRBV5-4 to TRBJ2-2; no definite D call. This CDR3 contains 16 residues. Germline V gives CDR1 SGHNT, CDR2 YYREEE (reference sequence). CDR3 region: CAISAPPSGDTGELFF. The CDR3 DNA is TGTGCCATCAGCGCCCCGCCGTCAGGCGACACCGGGGAGCTGTTTTTT.

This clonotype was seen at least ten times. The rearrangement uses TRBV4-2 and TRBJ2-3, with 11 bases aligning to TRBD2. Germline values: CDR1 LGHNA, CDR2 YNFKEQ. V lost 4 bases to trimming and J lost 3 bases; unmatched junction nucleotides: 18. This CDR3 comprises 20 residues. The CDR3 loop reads CASSPTPGLAEEGGTDTQYF. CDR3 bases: TGTGCCAGCAGCCCGACCCCGGGACTAGCGGAAGAGGGGGGAACAGATACGCAGTATTTT.

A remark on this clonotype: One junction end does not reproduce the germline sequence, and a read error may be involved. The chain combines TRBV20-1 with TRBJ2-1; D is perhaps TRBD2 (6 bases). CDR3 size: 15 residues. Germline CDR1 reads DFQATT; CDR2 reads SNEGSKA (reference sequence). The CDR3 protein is CSASLFSGVHNEQFF. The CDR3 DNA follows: TGCAGTGCTAGTTTGTTTAGCGGAGTCCACAATGAGCAATTCTTC.